This TCR beta chain was captured in a study of response to subunit inactivated influenza vaccine. TCRdb processed the RT-PCR reads anew with MiXCR; each CDR3 protein has one entry. Of about 620,000 distinct CDR3 sequences listed, approximately 10% are singletons. This clonotype turned up a few times. Its antigen is currently unknown. Overall study results and limits: Few new T cells, the authors suggested, are recruited by each seasonal influenza vaccination.

This receptor was taken from a man aged 45-60 years who received an inactivated influenza vaccine. Sequenced material: PBMCs from blood, taken on the day of vaccination.

CDR3 sequence: CSAGNPDTYNSPLHF. Written as DNA, the CDR3 is TGCAGTGCTGGCAACCCCGACACATATAATTCACCCCTCCACTTT. The chain carries TRBV20-1 and TRBJ1-6; D unclear. Germline V gene data show CDR1 as DFQATT and CDR2 as SNEGSKA (reference sequence). CDR3 length: 15 amino acids. V lost 5 bases and J 4 bases, leaving 15 bases between the germline ends.